What follows are 2 T cell receptor beta chains derived from one specimen sequenced in a study of shared clonotypes between healthy human individuals. CD8 cells classed as naive were CD45RO-negative and positively selected for CCR7, excluding terminally differentiated effector memory CD45RA+ cells. Clones were sequenced by immunoSEQ multiplex PCR, and TCRdb holds only the in-frame ones, with some missing. The sample comprises around 1.9 million clones, about 93% of which are singletons, and about 1.8% rests with the top ten. The sequenced material came from naive CD8+ T cells from PBMCs. The receptors were gathered from a man aged 18-30 years in good health. Some clones in this sample may be carry-over from other donors' samples.

The J gene is TRBJ2-1, the V gene TRBV7-2; D ambiguous. The CDR3 is made up of 15 amino acids. Trimming left V 8 bases short and J 0 bases short, with 14 bases between. Germline V gene sequence: CDR1 SGHTA, CDR2 FQGNSA. DNA of the CDR3: TGTGCCAGCCGCGACCCAAGGGTCTCCTACAATGAGCAGTTCTTC. This encodes CASRDPRVSYNEQFF.

This chain joins TRBV28 and TRBJ2-7; 10 bases align to TRBD2. Germline trimming cut 2 bases from V and 5 bases from J; bases unmatched to any gene: 18. Germline assignment: CDR1 MDHEN and CDR2 SYDVKM. The CDR3 totals 19 residues. In nucleotides, the CDR3 is TGTGCCAGCAGTTTAATGGGGGTTGGGGGTAGCGGGAGGCTCCACGAGCAGTACTTC. Translated, it gives CASSLMGVGGSGRLHEQYF.